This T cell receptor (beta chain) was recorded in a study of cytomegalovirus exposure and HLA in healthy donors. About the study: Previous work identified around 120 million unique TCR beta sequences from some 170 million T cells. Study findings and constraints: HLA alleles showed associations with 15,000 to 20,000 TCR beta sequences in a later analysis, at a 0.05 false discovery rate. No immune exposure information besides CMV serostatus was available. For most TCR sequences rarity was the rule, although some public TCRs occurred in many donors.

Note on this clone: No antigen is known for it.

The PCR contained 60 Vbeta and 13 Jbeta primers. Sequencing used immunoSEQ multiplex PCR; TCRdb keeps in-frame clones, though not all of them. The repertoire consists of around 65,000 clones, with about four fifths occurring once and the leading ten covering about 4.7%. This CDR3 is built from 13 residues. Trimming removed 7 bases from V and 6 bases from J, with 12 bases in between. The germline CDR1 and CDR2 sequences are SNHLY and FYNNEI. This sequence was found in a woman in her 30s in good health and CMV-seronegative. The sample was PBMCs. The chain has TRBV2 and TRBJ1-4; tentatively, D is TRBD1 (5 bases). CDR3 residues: CASTGGMYEKLFF. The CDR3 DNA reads TGTGCCAGCACGGGGGGAATGTATGAAAAACTGTTTTTT.